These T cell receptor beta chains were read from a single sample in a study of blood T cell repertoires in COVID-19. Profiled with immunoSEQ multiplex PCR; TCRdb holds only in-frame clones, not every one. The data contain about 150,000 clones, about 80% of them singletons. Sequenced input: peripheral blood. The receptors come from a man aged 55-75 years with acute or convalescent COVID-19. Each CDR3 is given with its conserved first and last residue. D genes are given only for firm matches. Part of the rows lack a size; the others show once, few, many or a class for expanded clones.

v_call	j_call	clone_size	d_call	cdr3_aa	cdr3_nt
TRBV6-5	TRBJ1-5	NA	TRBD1	CASSYSTGLGQPQHF	TGTGCCAGCAGTTACTCGACAGGGTTAGGTCAGCCCCAGCATTTT
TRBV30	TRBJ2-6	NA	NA	CAWSTGSGANVLTF	TGTGCCTGGAGTACCGGCTCTGGGGCCAACGTCCTGACTTTC
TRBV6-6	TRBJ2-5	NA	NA	CASSRIEETQYF	TGTGCCAGCAGTCGAATAGAAGAGACCCAGTACTTC
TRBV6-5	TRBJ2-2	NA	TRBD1	CASSRGQRLTGELFF	TGTGCCAGCAGTCGGGGACAGAGGCTCACCGGGGAGCTGTTTTTT
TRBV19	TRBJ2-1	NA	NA	CATNSGFYNEQFF	TGTGCCACTAATAGCGGTTTTTACAATGAGCAGTTCTTC
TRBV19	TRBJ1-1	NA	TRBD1	CASSTYPGTGSAFF	TGTGCCAGTAGTACTTATCCCGGGACAGGGTCCGCTTTCTTT
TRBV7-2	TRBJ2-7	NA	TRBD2	CASSTQGGGAYEQYF	TGTGCCAGCAGCACCCAGGGCGGGGGGGCCTACGAGCAGTACTTC
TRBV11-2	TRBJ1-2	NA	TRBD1	CASSSQGYGYTF	TGTGCCAGCAGCTCACAGGGGTATGGCTACACCTTC
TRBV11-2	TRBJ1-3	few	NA	CASSLGRSLSGNTIYF	TGTGCCAGCAGCTTAGGTCGGAGCCTCTCTGGAAACACCATATATTTT
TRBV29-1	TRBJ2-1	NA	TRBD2	CSGRLAGIRNEQFF	TGCAGCGGTCGACTAGCGGGGATTCGGAATGAGCAGTTCTTC
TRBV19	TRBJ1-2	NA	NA	CASSISRGSANYGYTF	TGTGCCAGTAGTATCAGTAGGGGATCAGCTAACTATGGCTACACCTTC
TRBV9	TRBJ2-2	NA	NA	CASSSTSGGTGELFF	TGTGCCAGCAGCTCCACTAGTGGGGGCACGGGGGAGCTGTTTTTT
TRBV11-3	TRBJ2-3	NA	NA	CASSRGMRTDTQYF	TGTGCCAGCAGCCGGGGGATGCGCACAGATACGCAGTATTTT
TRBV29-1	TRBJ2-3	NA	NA	CSVWPRLGRVGTQYF	TGCAGCGTTTGGCCCCGACTTGGTCGTGTCGGTACGCAGTATTTT
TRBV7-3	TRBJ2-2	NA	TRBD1	CASSLEQGRTGELFF	TGTGCCAGCAGCTTAGAACAGGGGAGAACCGGGGAGCTGTTTTTT
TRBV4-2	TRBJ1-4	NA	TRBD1	CASSQATGRQEKLFF	TGTGCCAGCAGCCAAGCGACAGGGAGGCAAGAAAAACTGTTTTTT
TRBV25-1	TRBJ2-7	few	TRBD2	CASSDLAGDEQYF	TGTGCCAGCAGTGACCTAGCGGGAGACGAGCAGTACTTC
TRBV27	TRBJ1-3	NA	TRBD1	CASSSQGAGGNTIYF	TGTGCCAGCAGTTCTCAGGGGGCGGGTGGAAACACCATATATTTT
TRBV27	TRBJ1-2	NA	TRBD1	CASSSETGAYGYTF	TGTGCCAGCAGTTCGGAGACAGGGGCCTATGGCTACACCTTC
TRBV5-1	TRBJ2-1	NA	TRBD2	CASSFGLVDEQFF	TGCGCCAGCAGCTTCGGACTAGTGGATGAGCAGTTCTTC
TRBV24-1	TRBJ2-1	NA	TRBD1	CATSDSGTGNRNEQFF	TGTGCCACCAGTGATTCCGGGACAGGGAATAGGAATGAGCAGTTCTTC
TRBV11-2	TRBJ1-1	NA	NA	CASSLNPTGNTEAFF	TGTGCCAGCAGCCTGAACCCGACAGGGAACACTGAAGCTTTCTTT
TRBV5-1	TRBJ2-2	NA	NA	CASSLGAINTGELFF	TGCGCCAGCAGCTTGGGGGCTATTAACACCGGGGAGCTGTTTTTT
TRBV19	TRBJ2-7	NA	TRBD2	CASSIDTSGIYEQYF	TGTGCCAGTAGTATAGATACTAGCGGGATATACGAGCAGTACTTC
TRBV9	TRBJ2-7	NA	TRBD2	CASSVEAGGSRQYF	TGTGCCAGCAGCGTAGAGGCGGGGGGGAGCCGGCAGTACTTC
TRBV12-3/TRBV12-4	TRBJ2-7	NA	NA	CASGSLYEQYF	TGTGCCAGCGGGAGCCTCTACGAGCAGTACTTC
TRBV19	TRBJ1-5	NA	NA	CASRGPRGWGNQPQHF	TGTGCCAGTAGAGGGCCCCGGGGTTGGGGCAATCAGCCCCAGCATTTT
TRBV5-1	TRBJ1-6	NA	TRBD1	CASSPRTGGGSPLHF	TGCGCCAGCAGCCCGAGGACAGGGGGGGGTTCACCCCTCCACTTT
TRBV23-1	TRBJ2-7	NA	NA	CASSLRGAARDEQYF	TGCGCCAGCAGTCTCCGCGGGGCTGCTCGGGACGAGCAGTACTTC
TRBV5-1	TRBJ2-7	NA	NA	CASSLAGDPSYEQYF	TGCGCCAGCAGCTTGGCAGGGGACCCCTCCTACGAGCAGTACTTC
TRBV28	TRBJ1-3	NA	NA	CASTVTGNTIYF	TGTGCCAGCACAGTTACTGGAAACACCATATATTTT
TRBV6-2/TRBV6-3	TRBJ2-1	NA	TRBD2	CASSQRLAGVLHEQFF	TGTGCCAGCAGCCAACGACTAGCGGGAGTTCTTCATGAGCAGTTCTTC
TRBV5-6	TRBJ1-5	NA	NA	CASSWGGGSQPQHF	TGTGCCAGCAGCTGGGGCGGGGGGAGCCAGCCCCAGCATTTT